The 26 T cell receptor beta chains below all came from one sample that was sequenced in a study of T cell repertoires in cytomegalovirus infection. TCRdb analysed the reads with MiXCR anew, one entry per CDR3 protein. In the table there are about 230,000 distinct CDR3 sequences, approximately 7% of which are singletons. Sequencing was performed on PBMCs. All receptors derive from a human donor in good health (CMV status not recorded). Some clones in this sample may be carry-over from other donors' samples.

Only a few counts were recorded for this clonotype. The genes are TRBV5-1 and TRBJ1-2; no definite D call. The V gene's germline CDR1 is SGHRS and CDR2 YFSETQ. This CDR3 comprises 15 residues. Trimming pared 4 bases from V and 0 bases from J, leaving 13 bases between. CDR3 amino acids: CASSLDGGTNYGYTF. The CDR3 DNA reads TGCGCCAGCAGCCTGGACGGAGGAACTAACTATGGCTACACCTTC.

This clonotype was counted ten times or more. The gene calls are TRBV20-1 and TRBJ2-3; D is possibly TRBD1 (6 bases). Between the trimmed V and J ends, which lost 3 bases and 4 bases, there was a span of 23 bases. In germline, CDR1 is DFQATT, CDR2 SNEGSKA (reference sequence). The CDR3 has 17 amino acids. CDR3 in DNA: TGCAGTGCTAGTCGTACGGTTTCAACAGGGTCCGCAGATACGCAGTATTTT. Protein sequence: CSASRTVSTGSADTQYF.

This clonotype appeared many times. The chain uses TRBV7-2 and TRBJ1-1, with 9 positions matching TRBD1. V was pared by 3 bases and J by 1 base, with 3 bases of the junction left unmatched. The germline CDR1 and CDR2 sequences are SGHTA and FQGNSA. The CDR3 is made up of 15 amino acids. For the CDR3, the DNA is TGTGCCAGCAGCTTCGGGACAGGGAAGAACACTGAAGCTTTCTTT. Amino acids: CASSFGTGKNTEAFF. Using reference TRBV7-2 and TRBJ1-1 for the parts outside the CDR3, the full variable domain is GAGVSQSPSNKVTEKGKDVELRCDPISGHTALYWYRQSLGQGLEFLIYFQGNSAPDKSGLPSDRFSAERTGGSVSTLTIQRTQQEDSAVYLCASSFGTGKNTEAFFGQGTRLTVV.

This clonotype was seen repeatedly, ten times or more. The J gene is TRBJ2-7, the V gene TRBV2, with unresolved D. From germline, CDR1 is SNHLY and CDR2 FYNNEI. CDR3 length: 11 amino acids. CDR3 in amino acids: CAISGQEEQYF. CDR3 DNA: TGTGCAATTTCGGGTCAAGAAGAGCAGTACTTC.

This clonotype was recorded many times. V usage is TRBV7-2 and J usage is TRBJ1-5; D is unresolved. The V gene's germline CDR1 is SGHTA and CDR2 FQGNSA. V was pared by 4 bases and J by 6 bases, with 10 bases between. This CDR3 spans 13 amino acids. CDR3: CASSSYWSQPQHF. The CDR3, as DNA: TGTGCCAGCAGCTCCTATTGGAGTCAGCCCCAGCATTTT. The full variable domain, with the rest looked up from reference TRBV7-2 and TRBJ1-5, is GAGVSQSPSNKVTEKGKDVELRCDPISGHTALYWYRQSLGQGLEFLIYFQGNSAPDKSGLPSDRFSAERTGGSVSTLTIQRTQQEDSAVYLCASSSYWSQPQHFGDGTRLSIL.

This clonotype was seen many times. This sequence joins TRBV5-1 and TRBJ1-1; D is uncertain. Trimming left V 1 base short and J 0 bases short, with 4 bases between. The CDR3 is 13 residues long. Germline V lookup: CDR1 SGHRS, CDR2 YFSETQ. The CDR3: CASSLFLNTEAFF. In nucleotides, the CDR3 is TGCGCCAGCAGCTTGTTCCTGAACACTGAAGCTTTCTTT.

This clonotype was observed at least ten times. J is TRBJ2-5 and V is TRBV5-4; D not resolved. With 4 bases removed from V and 2 bases from J, the gap between germline ends came to 9 bases. From germline, CDR1 is SGHNT and CDR2 YYREEE (reference sequence). The CDR3 is 13 residues long. For the CDR3, the DNA is TGTGCCAGCAGCAAAGGACGGCAAGAGACCCAGTACTTC. This sequence encodes CASSKGRQETQYF.

This clonotype was seen repeatedly, ten times or more. The rearrangement links TRBV7-2 to TRBJ1-5; D perhaps matches TRBD1 (5 bases). CDR3 length: 16 amino acids. In germline, CDR1 is SGHTA, CDR2 FQGNSA. V gave up 1 base and J gave up 3 bases, with 13 bases separating them. CDR3 sequence reads: CASSLVGGANNQPQHF. CDR3 bases: TGTGCCAGCAGCTTAGTAGGAGGGGCTAACAATCAGCCCCAGCATTTT.

This clonotype was recorded a few times. This chain uses TRBV19 with TRBJ1-5, with TRBD1 matching over 9 bases. Germline lookup yields CDR1 LNHDA and CDR2 SQIVND (reference sequence). The junction had 16 bases not matched to a gene; V was cut back by 10 bases and J by 6 bases. The CDR3 covers 16 residues. Here the CDR3 reads CATNPGTGSNSQPQHF. CDR3 in DNA: TGTGCCACCAACCCAGGGACAGGGTCTAATAGTCAGCCCCAGCATTTT.

This clonotype was seen ten or more times. The rearrangement uses TRBV28 and TRBJ1-6, with a tentative D call TRBD1 (6 bases). Germline V lookup: CDR1 MDHEN, CDR2 SYDVKM. Trimming removed 7 bases at V and 10 bases at J, with 17 bases between. The CDR3 covers 14 residues. In DNA form, the CDR3 reads TGTGCCAGCACCCTACGGGGGCTGAGGTCACCCCTCCACTTT. The encoded protein is CASTLRGLRSPLHF. The full variable domain, its missing parts supplied by reference TRBV28 and TRBJ1-6, is DVKVTQSSRYLVKRTGEKVFLECVQDMDHENMFWYRQDPGLGLRLIYFSYDVKMKEKGDIPEGYSVSREKKERFSLILESASTNQTSMYLCASTLRGLRSPLHFGNGTRLTVT.

This clonotype was counted ten times or more. The rearrangement joins TRBV7-2 to TRBJ2-7, with 7 bases identical to TRBD1. The CDR3 has 14 residues. Germline CDR1 and CDR2: SGHTA and FQGNSA. The V and J ends lost 1 base and 4 bases, in that order; junction bases with no gene match: 4. The CDR3 nucleotides are TGTGCCAGCAGCTTAGAGGGGGCGCGTTACGAGCAGTACTTC. It translates to CASSLEGARYEQYF.

The chain has TRBV30 and TRBJ1-1; D perhaps matches TRBD1 (5 bases). Germline values: CDR1 GTSNPN, CDR2 SVGIG (reference sequence). Trimming took off 7 bases at V and 3 bases at J, with 9 bases between the two ends. This CDR3 is 11 amino acids long. For the CDR3, the DNA is TGTGCCTATCAGGGACACACTGAAGCTTTCTTT. It is translated as CAYQGHTEAFF.

In its sample, this clonotype was seen many times. The chain carries TRBV6-2 or TRBV6-3 and TRBJ2-1; TRBD2 matches at 11 bases. V gave up 1 base and J gave up 0 bases; unmatched junction bases: 8. The germline gives CDR1 MNHEY, CDR2 SVGEGT. The CDR3 length is 19 residues. The CDR3 coding sequence is TGTGCCAGCAGTTACTGGGGACTAGCGGAGGGGAGCTCCTACAATGAGCAGTTCTTC. This encodes CASSYWGLAEGSSYNEQFF.

This clonotype was seen ten or more times. The CDR3 loop reads CSARRDLDQPQHF. The CDR3 coding sequence is TGCAGCGCTCGCCGGGACCTGGATCAGCCCCAGCATTTT. The chain combines TRBV29-1 with TRBJ1-5; D might be TRBD1 (5 bases). The germline V gene encodes CDR1 SQVTM and CDR2 ANQGSEA. Trimming shortened V by 7 bases and J by 5 bases, and 15 bases separated the two germline ends. This CDR3 spans 13 amino acids.

This chain uses TRBV20-1 with TRBJ1-5; TRBD1 might be the D (5 bases). Germline V gene data show CDR1 as DFQATT and CDR2 as SNEGSKA (reference sequence). V gave up 5 bases and J gave up 3 bases, with 14 bases separating them. The CDR3 spans 14 residues. CDR3 DNA sequence: TGCAGTGCTCCCCGATGGGGGAACAATCAGCCCCAGCATTTT. It is translated as CSAPRWGNNQPQHF.

In this sample, this clonotype turned up many times. CDR3 coding DNA: TGCGCCAGCAGCTTGTGGGCCCCGGCCGGGGCCAACGTCCTGACTTTC. The encoded protein is CASSLWAPAGANVLTF. This chain uses TRBV5-1 with TRBJ2-6; unclear D gene. CDR1 SGHRS and CDR2 YFSETQ come from the germline V gene. This CDR3 is 16 amino acids long. V was clipped by 1 base and J by 4 bases, with 12 bases between them.

The table lists this clonotype with many counts. This CDR3 reads CSGKSTENQETQYF. The CDR3 region has the DNA TGCAGCGGCAAAAGCACCGAGAACCAAGAGACCCAGTACTTC. J is TRBJ2-5 and V is TRBV29-1; D remains ambiguous. This CDR3 region has 14 residues. V was pared by 7 bases and J by 0 bases, with 15 bases between. Germline CDR1 reads SQVTM; CDR2 reads ANQGSEA.

This clonotype was observed many times. The V and J genes are TRBV11-3 and TRBJ2-2; 11 positions agree with TRBD1. The germline CDR1 and CDR2 sequences are SGHNT and YENEEA. The CDR3 consists of 15 residues. V dropped 7 bases and J dropped 6; count of bases not matched to a gene: 7. The CDR3 DNA follows: TGTGCCAGCACCGGGGGACAGGGGGTACCCGGGGAGCTGTTTTTT. As protein: CASTGGQGVPGELFF.

This clonotype was seen once. The CDR3 ends on some other residue instead of the conserved phenylalanine or tryptophan, so this is likely a read error. This rearrangement joins TRBV10-2 to TRBJ1-1; D uncertain. CDR1 and CDR2 (germline): WSHSY, SAAADI. This CDR3 comprises 14 residues. V was cut by 8 bases and J by 1 base, with 14 bases left in between. Here the CDR3 DNA reads TGCGCCAGCGGACTAGCTGCAGGGAACACTGAAGCTTTCCTT. As protein: CASGLAAGNTEAFL.

This clonotype was picked up many times. The V gene is TRBV29-1, the J gene TRBJ1-2; a possible D gene is TRBD1 (6 bases). In germline, CDR1 is SQVTM, CDR2 ANQGSEA. CDR3 length: 15 residues. Trimming left V 1 base short and J 2 bases short, with 14 bases between. The CDR3: CSVEGERGSNYGYTF. In DNA form, the CDR3 reads TGCAGCGTTGAAGGGGAGAGGGGGTCGAACTATGGCTACACCTTC.

This clonotype occurred many times. The chain employs TRBV6-6 and TRBJ2-5; D may match TRBD1 or TRBD2 (5 bases each). Trimming took 2 bases from V and 5 from J, leaving 15 bases between them. Germline V gives CDR1 MNHNY, CDR2 SVGAGI (reference sequence). The CDR3 consists of 15 residues. The CDR3 is CASSYPPGTLETQYF. DNA of the CDR3: TGTGCCAGCAGTTACCCTCCCGGGACCCTTGAGACCCAGTACTTC.

This clonotype has at least ten counts. The chain joins TRBV5-1 to TRBJ2-3, with D hard to call. In germline, CDR1 is SGHRS, CDR2 YFSETQ. This CDR3 region has 13 residues. Trimming took 1 base from V and 4 from J, leaving 7 bases between them. The CDR3 spells CASSLRQADTQYF. The CDR3 DNA sequence: TGCGCCAGCAGCTTGAGGCAGGCAGATACGCAGTATTTT.

At least ten counts were recorded for this clonotype. The V gene is TRBV27, the J gene TRBJ1-2; D perhaps matches TRBD1 (5 bases). V gave up 0 bases and J gave up 5 bases, with 25 bases separating them. Germline V gene lookup returns CDR1 MNHEY and CDR2 SMNVEV (reference sequence). The CDR3 is 19 amino acids. The CDR3 DNA follows: TGTGCCAGCAGTTTATCAGGTGTTCCGGGGACGGGATTTGGGTATGGCTACACCTTC. Translation gives CASSLSGVPGTGFGYGYTF.

In its sample, this clonotype was seen many times. The rearrangement links TRBV6-2 or TRBV6-3 to TRBJ2-2; no clear D. This CDR3 is 17 amino acids long. Trimming removed 3 bases at V and 6 bases at J, with 20 bases between. Germline V gives CDR1 MNHEY, CDR2 SVGEGT. CDR3 in amino acids: CASSYPRQAHRPGELFF. CDR3 nucleotide sequence: TGTGCCAGCAGTTATCCGCGACAAGCCCATAGACCCGGGGAGCTGTTTTTT.

A word on this clonotype: A much larger clone lies one base from this, so it may be a read error. The V gene is TRBV10-2, the J gene TRBJ2-5; no definite D call. V was clipped by 3 bases and J by 2 bases, with 10 bases between them. The CDR3 loop spans 14 amino acids. Germline loops: CDR1 WSHSY, CDR2 SAAADI. Here the CDR3 DNA reads TGCGCCAGCAGTGACTCGTTGTGGCAAGAGACCCAGTACTTC. This codes for CASSDSLWQETQYF.

This clonotype was counted at least ten times. V gene TRBV7-6 combines with J gene TRBJ2-3; D perhaps matches TRBD1 (5 bases). Germline V CDR1 and CDR2: SGHVS, FNYEAQ. V was clipped by 1 base and J by 5 bases, with 10 bases between them. This CDR3 is 14 amino acids long. The CDR3 region has the DNA TGTGCCAGCAGCTTAGGCCCAGGGCGAGATACGCAGTATTTT. This translates into CASSLGPGRDTQYF. The variable domain in full, with the rest retrieved from reference TRBV7-6 and TRBJ2-3, is GAGVSQSPRYKVTKRGQDVALRCDPISGHVSLYWYRQALGQGPEFLTYFNYEAQQDKSGLPNDRFSAERPEGSISTLTIQRTEQRDSAMYRCASSLGPGRDTQYFGPGTRLTVL.